Below, 6 T cell receptor beta chains from the same sample are listed, as sequenced in a study of radiation and T cells in renal cell carcinoma. Time point meaning: blood 4 weeks post-SBRT, at nephrectomy. The treatment here: 15 Gy SBRT to primary tumor, nephrectomy 4 weeks later. Measured with immunoSEQ multiplex PCR; TCRdb has only the in-frame clones, and not every one. The sample comprises approximately 85,000 clones, about nine tenths of which are singletons, and 5.5% to 7% rests with the top ten. This material consisted of blood, taken from a patient whose treatment included radiotherapy and nephrectomy. The receptors derive from a woman in her sixties or seventies with renal cell carcinoma.

This clone was counted a single time. This chain joins TRBV15 and TRBJ2-7; no clear D gene. Trimming took 0 bases from V and 5 from J, leaving 8 bases between them. This CDR3 region has 13 residues. CDR1 is LNHNV, CDR2 YYDKDF, per germline (reference sequence). CDR3 amino acids: CATSRDLKDEQYF. The CDR3 DNA reads as TGTGCCACCAGCAGAGATCTGAAGGACGAGCAGTACTTC.

J is TRBJ1-4 and V is TRBV2; D may be TRBD1 (6 bases). Trimming pared 1 base from V and 4 bases from J, leaving 7 bases between. The CDR3 runs to 14 residues. The germline gives CDR1 SNHLY, CDR2 FYNNEI. The CDR3 here is CASSEGGLNEKLFF. The CDR3 nucleotides are TGTGCCAGCAGTGAAGGGGGGCTTAATGAAAAACTGTTTTTT.

This chain joins TRBV6-1 and TRBJ2-4; 11 bases align to TRBD2. CDR1 MNHNS and CDR2 SASEGT come from the germline V gene. J was trimmed by 0 bases and V by 1 base; bases with no gene match: 5. The CDR3 has 18 amino acids. CDR3 DNA: TGTGCCAGCAGTGAAGGGCTAGCGGGGGGTCTAGCCAAAAACATTCAGTACTTC. Its protein is CASSEGLAGGLAKNIQYF.

Remarks on this clone: At one end, the junction sequence differs from germline, possibly due to a read error. The chain has TRBV7-9 and TRBJ2-5; D is tentatively TRBD1 or TRBD2 (5 bases each). Germline V CDR1 and CDR2: SEHNR, FQNEAQ (reference sequence). This CDR3 has 16 amino acids. The CDR3: CASSRTTSTPVETRYF. CDR3 DNA sequence: TGTGCCAGCAGCCGGACAACTAGTACCCCCGTAGAGACCCGGTACTTC. Full variable domain (outside the CDR3, taken from reference TRBV7-9 and TRBJ2-5): DTGVSQNPRHKITKRGQNVTFRCDPISEHNRLYWYRQTLGQGPEFLTYFQNEAQLEKSRLLSDRFSAERPKGSFSTLEIQRTEQGDSAMYLCASSRTTSTPVETRYFGPGTRLLVL.

The chain couples TRBV27 to TRBJ1-4, with a tentative D call TRBD1 (5 bases). V was cut by 2 bases and J by 4 bases, with 5 bases left in between. Per the germline V gene, CDR1 is MNHEY and CDR2 is SMNVEV (reference sequence). This CDR3 spans 13 amino acids. The CDR3, as DNA: TGTGCCAGCAGTTTAGGGGGTAATGAAAAACTGTTTTTT. Residues: CASSLGGNEKLFF.

In this sample, this clone turned up once. The CDR3 reads CASSPGGVSYNEQFF. The CDR3 DNA sequence: TGTGCCAGCAGCCCAGGGGGCGTCTCCTACAATGAGCAGTTCTTC. The rearrangement uses TRBV5-4 and TRBJ2-1, with 8 bases fitting TRBD1. Germline loops: CDR1 SGHNT, CDR2 YYREEE (reference sequence). This CDR3 has 15 amino acids. The trim removed 4 bases at V and 0 bases at J, leaving 3 bases unmatched.